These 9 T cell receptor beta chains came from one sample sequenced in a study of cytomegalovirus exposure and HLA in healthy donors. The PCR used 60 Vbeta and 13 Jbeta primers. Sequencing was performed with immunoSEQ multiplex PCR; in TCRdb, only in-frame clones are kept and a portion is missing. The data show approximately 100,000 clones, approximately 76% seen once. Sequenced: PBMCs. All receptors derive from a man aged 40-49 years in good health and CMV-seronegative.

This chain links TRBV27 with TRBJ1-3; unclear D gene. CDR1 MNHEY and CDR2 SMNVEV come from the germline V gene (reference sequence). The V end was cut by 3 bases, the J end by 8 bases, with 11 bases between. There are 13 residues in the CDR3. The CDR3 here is CASSLRPLDTIYF. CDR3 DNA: TGTGCCAGCAGTTTGAGGCCTTTAGACACCATATATTTT.

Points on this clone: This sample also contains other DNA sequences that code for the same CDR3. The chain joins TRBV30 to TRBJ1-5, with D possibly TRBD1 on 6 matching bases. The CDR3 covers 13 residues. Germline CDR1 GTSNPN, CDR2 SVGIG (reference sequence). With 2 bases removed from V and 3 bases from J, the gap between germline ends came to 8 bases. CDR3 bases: TGTGCCTGGAGTCCAGGGGACAATCAGCCCCAGCATTTT. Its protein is CAWSPGDNQPQHF.

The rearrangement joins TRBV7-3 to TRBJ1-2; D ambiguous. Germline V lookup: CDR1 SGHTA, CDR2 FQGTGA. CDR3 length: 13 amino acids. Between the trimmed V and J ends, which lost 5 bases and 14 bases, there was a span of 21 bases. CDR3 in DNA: TGTGCCAGCAGCAAACACGTAGTTGGACGGAGGACCTTC. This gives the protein CASSKHVVGRRTF.

The CDR3 DNA is TGCAGCGTGGTCACAGGGGCGGAGGGCTACACCTTC. Its protein is CSVVTGAEGYTF. The V call is TRBV29-1, the J call TRBJ1-2, with TRBD1 matching 7 bases. Germline V gene lookup returns CDR1 SQVTM and CDR2 ANQGSEA. The CDR3 spans 12 residues. The ends lost 6 bases at V and 8 bases at J; junction bases unmatched: 9.

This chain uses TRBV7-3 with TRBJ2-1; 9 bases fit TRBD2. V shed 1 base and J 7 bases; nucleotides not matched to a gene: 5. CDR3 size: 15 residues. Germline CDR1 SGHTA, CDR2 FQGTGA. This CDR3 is CASSLRRGGLNEQFF. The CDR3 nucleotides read TGTGCCAGCAGCTTAAGGCGGGGGGGCTTGAATGAGCAGTTCTTC.

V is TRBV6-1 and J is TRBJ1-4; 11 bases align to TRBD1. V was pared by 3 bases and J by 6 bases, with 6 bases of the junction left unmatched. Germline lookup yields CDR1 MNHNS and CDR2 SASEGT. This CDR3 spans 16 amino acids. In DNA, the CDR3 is TGTGCCAGCAGTGACCGACCGGGACAGGGGGATGAAAAACTGTTTTTT. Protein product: CASSDRPGQGDEKLFF.

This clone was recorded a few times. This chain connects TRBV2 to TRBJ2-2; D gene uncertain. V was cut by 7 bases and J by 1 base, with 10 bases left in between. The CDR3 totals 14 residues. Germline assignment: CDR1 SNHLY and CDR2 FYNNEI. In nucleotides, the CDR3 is TGTGCCAGCACCCAATTCAAGAACACCGGGGAGCTGTTTTTT. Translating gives CASTQFKNTGELFF. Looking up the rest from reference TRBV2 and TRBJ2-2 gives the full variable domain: EPEVTQTPSHQVTQMGQEVILRCVPISNHLYFYWYRQILGQKVEFLVSFYNNEISEKSEIFDDQFSVERPDGSNFTLKIRSTKLEDSAMYFCASTQFKNTGELFFGEGSRLTVL.

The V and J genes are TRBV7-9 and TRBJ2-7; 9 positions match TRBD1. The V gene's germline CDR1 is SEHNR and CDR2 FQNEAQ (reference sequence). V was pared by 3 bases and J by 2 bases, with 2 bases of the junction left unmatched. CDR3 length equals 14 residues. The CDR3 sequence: CASSFGQGPYEQYF. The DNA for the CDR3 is TGTGCCAGCAGCTTTGGACAGGGGCCCTACGAGCAGTACTTC. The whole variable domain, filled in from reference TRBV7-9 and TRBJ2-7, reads DTGVSQNPRHKITKRGQNVTFRCDPISEHNRLYWYRQTLGQGPEFLTYFQNEAQLEKSRLLSDRFSAERPKGSFSTLEIQRTEQGDSAMYLCASSFGQGPYEQYFGPGTRLTVT.

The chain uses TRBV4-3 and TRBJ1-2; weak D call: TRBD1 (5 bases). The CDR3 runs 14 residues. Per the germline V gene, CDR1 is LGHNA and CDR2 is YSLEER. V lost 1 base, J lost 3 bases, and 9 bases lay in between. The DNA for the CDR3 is TGCGCCAGCAGCCAAGCCAGGGAGGACTATGGCTACACCTTC. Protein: CASSQAREDYGYTF.